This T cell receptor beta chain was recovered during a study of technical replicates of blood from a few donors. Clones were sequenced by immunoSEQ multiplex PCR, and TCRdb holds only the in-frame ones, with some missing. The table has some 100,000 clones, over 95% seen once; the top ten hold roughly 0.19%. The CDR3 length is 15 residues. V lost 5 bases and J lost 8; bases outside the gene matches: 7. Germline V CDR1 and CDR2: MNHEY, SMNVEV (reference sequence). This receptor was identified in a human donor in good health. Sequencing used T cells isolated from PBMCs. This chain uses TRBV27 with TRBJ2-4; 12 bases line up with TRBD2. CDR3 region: CASSPTSGGRDIQYF. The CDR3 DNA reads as TGTGCCAGCAGTCCCACTAGCGGGGGGAGGGACATTCAGTACTTC.